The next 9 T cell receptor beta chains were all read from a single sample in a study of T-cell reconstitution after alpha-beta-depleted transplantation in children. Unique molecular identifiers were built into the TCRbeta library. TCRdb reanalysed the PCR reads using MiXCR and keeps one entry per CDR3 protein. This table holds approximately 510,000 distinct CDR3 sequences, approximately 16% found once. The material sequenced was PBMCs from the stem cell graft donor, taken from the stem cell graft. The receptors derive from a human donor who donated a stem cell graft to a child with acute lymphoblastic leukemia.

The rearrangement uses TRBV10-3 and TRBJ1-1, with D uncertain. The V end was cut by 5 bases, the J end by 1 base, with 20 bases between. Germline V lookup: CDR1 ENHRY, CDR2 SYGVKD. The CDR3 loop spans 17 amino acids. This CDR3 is CAISNPQVRFQNTEAFF. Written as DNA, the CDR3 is TGTGCCATCAGTAATCCCCAGGTGCGCTTTCAGAACACTGAAGCTTTCTTT.

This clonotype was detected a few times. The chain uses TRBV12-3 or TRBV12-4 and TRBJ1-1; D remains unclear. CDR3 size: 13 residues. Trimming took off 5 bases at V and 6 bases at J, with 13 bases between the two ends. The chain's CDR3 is CASSPTRLSEAFF. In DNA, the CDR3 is TGTGCCAGCAGTCCCACTAGACTGTCTGAAGCTTTCTTT.

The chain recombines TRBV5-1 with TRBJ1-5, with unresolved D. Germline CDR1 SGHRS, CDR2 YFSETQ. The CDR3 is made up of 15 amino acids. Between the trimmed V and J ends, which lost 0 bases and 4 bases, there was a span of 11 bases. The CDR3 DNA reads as TGCGCCAGCAGCTTGGGGGCAGCAGGAAATCAGCCCCAGCATTTT. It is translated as CASSLGAAGNQPQHF.

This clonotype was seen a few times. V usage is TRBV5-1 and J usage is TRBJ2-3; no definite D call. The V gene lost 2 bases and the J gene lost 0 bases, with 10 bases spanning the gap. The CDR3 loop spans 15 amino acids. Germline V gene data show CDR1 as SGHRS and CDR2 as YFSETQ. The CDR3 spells CASSFITSSTDTQYF. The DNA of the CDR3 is TGCGCCAGCAGCTTCATAACGTCTAGCACAGATACGCAGTATTTT.

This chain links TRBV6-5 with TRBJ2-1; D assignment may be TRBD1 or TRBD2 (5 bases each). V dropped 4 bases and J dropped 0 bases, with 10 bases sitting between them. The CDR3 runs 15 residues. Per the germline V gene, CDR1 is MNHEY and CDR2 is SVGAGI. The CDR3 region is CASSFVGTSYNEQFF. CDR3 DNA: TGTGCCAGCAGTTTTGTGGGGACCTCCTACAATGAGCAGTTCTTC.

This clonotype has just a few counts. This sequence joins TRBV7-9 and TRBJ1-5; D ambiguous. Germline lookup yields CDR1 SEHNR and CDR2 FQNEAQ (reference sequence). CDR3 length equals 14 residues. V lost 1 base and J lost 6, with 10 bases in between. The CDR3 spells CASSLEVDVQPQHF. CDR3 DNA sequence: TGTGCCAGCAGCTTAGAGGTGGACGTTCAGCCCCAGCATTTT.

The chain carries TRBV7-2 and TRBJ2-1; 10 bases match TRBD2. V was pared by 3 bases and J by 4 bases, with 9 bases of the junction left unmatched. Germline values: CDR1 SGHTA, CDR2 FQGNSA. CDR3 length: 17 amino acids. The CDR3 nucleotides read TGTGCCAGCAGCTTTCGCCGATCACTAGCGGGGTACAATGAGCAGTTCTTC. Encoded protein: CASSFRRSLAGYNEQFF.

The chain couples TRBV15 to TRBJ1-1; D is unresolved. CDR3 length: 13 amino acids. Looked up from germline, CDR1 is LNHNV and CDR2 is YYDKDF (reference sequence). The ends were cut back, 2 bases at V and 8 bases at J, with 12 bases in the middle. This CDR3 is CATSRNGPGEAFF. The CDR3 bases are TGTGCCACCAGCAGAAACGGTCCCGGCGAAGCTTTCTTT. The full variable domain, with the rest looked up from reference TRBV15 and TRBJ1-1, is DAMVIQNPRYQVTQFGKPVTLSCSQTLNHNVMYWYQQKSSQAPKLLFHYYDKDFNNEADTPDNFQSRRPNTSFCFLDIRSPGLGDTAMYLCATSRNGPGEAFFGQGTRLTVV.

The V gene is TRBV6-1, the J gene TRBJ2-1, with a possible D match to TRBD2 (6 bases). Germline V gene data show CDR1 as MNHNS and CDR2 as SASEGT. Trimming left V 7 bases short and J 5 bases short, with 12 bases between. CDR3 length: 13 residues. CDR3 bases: TGTGCCAGCACCCCCGGGACTCACAATGAGCAGTTCTTC. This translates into CASTPGTHNEQFF.